These 15 T cell receptor beta chains originate from one sample sequenced in a study of T-cell reconstitution after alpha-beta-depleted transplantation in children. It was with unique molecular identifiers that the TCRbeta library was prepared. MiXCR, applied by TCRdb to the PCR reads, yields one record per CDR3 protein. The repertoire holds a few hundred thousand distinct CDR3 sequences, with 10% as singletons. This specimen consisted of PBMCs, obtained before TCRalphabeta/CD19-depleted stem cell transplant. The receptors stem from a boy in the first two years of life with acute myeloid leukemia, due to receive a stem cell transplant.

This clonotype appeared a few times. The chain's CDR3 is CAISGAGYSPLHF. In nucleotides, the CDR3 is TGTGCCATCAGTGGGGCAGGGTATTCACCCCTCCACTTT. The rearrangement links TRBV10-3 to TRBJ1-6; the D gene is possibly TRBD1 (5 bases). V gave up 4 bases and J gave up 8 bases, with 9 bases separating them. The CDR3 is 13 amino acids. CDR1 is ENHRY, CDR2 SYGVKD, per germline.

There are many counts of this clonotype. This chain joins TRBV7-6 and TRBJ2-7; D perhaps matches TRBD1 (5 bases). Trimming took 5 bases from V and 0 from J, leaving 14 bases between them. The germline V gene encodes CDR1 SGHVS and CDR2 FNYEAQ. This CDR3 is 15 amino acids long. CDR3 region: CASSPFQGNSYEQYF. CDR3 in DNA: TGTGCCAGCAGCCCGTTTCAGGGTAACTCCTACGAGCAGTACTTC.

A note on this clonotype: Just one base apart from a much larger clone, this may be a read error. The rearrangement uses TRBV7-2 and TRBJ2-7; TRBD2 agrees at 14 bases. Germline V gene data show CDR1 as SGHTA and CDR2 as FQGNSA. This CDR3 comprises 17 residues. CDR3 residues: CSSSSGTSGRGGNEQYF. CDR3 nucleotide sequence: TGTTCCAGCAGCTCCGGGACTAGCGGGAGAGGGGGAAACGAGCAGTACTTC.

There are many counts of this clonotype. V gene TRBV24-1 combines with J gene TRBJ2-2; 7 bases map to TRBD1. Looked up from germline, CDR1 is KGHDR and CDR2 is SFDVKD. The CDR3 extends over 16 amino acids. The trim removed 0 bases at V and 3 bases at J, leaving 3 bases unmatched. The CDR3 DNA sequence: TGTGCCACCAGTGATTTGACGGGGACAGACACCGGGGAGCTGTTTTTT. It yields the protein CATSDLTGTDTGELFF.

This clonotype was detected ten times or more. The chain employs TRBV6-1 and TRBJ2-2, with D uncertain. CDR3 length equals 15 residues. Germline V gene lookup returns CDR1 MNHNS and CDR2 SASEGT. Between the trimmed V and J ends, which lost 7 bases and 5 bases, there was a span of 17 bases. This chain's CDR3 is CASTQDWAITGELFF. The CDR3 DNA reads TGTGCCAGCACCCAAGACTGGGCGATTACCGGGGAGCTGTTTTTT.

This clonotype was seen ten or more times. The chain uses TRBV4-1 and TRBJ2-5; TRBD1 might be the D (6 bases). Between the trimmed V and J ends, which lost 0 bases and 5 bases, there was a span of 10 bases. The CDR3 is 14 residues long. Germline CDR1 MGHRA, CDR2 YSYEKL. The CDR3: CASSQEGGDETQYF. The CDR3 DNA sequence: TGCGCCAGCAGCCAAGAAGGGGGAGATGAGACCCAGTACTTC.

Points on this clonotype: A much larger clone sits a single nucleotide away, making a read error possible. This sequence joins TRBV28 and TRBJ2-7; D perhaps matches TRBD1 (7 bases). The CDR3 is made up of 19 amino acids. From germline, CDR1 is MDHEN and CDR2 SYDVKM. The ends were cut back, 3 bases at V and 2 bases at J, with 26 bases in the middle. In nucleotides, the CDR3 is TGTGCCAGCAGTTTCAAATTGGGGACAGCGGGCGCGATCACCTACGAGCAGTACTTC. Its protein is CASSFKLGTAGAITYEQYF.

The chain recombines TRBV6-1 with TRBJ1-3; 10 bases match TRBD1. The germline V gene encodes CDR1 MNHNS and CDR2 SASEGT. The CDR3 extends over 13 amino acids. The trim removed 6 bases at V and 4 bases at J, leaving 0 bases unmatched. DNA for the CDR3: TGTGCCAGCAGGACAGGGGGCGGAAACACCATATATTTT. Translated, it gives CASRTGGGNTIYF.

This clonotype was counted many times. The chain joins TRBV20-1 to TRBJ2-3; D gene uncertain. V gave up 0 bases and J gave up 0 bases, with 10 bases separating them. The CDR3 is 15 amino acids. Germline values: CDR1 DFQATT, CDR2 SNEGSKA (reference sequence). The CDR3 reads CSARDYTHSTDTQYF. For the CDR3, the DNA is TGCAGTGCTAGAGATTACACCCATAGCACAGATACGCAGTATTTT.

The sample holds many counts of this clonotype. This chain joins TRBV5-6 and TRBJ2-2; 9 nucleotides match TRBD2. Germline V gene lookup returns CDR1 SGHDT and CDR2 YYEEEE. The V and J ends lost 1 base and 3 bases, in that order; junction bases with no gene match: 4. This CDR3 is 16 amino acids long. The CDR3 region has the DNA TGTGCCAGCAGCTTGCAAGCGGGAGGATACACCGGGGAGCTGTTTTTT. Translation gives CASSLQAGGYTGELFF.

This clonotype was seen many times. V gene TRBV28 combines with J gene TRBJ1-1; 7 nucleotides match TRBD1. The CDR3 consists of 15 residues. Germline assignment: CDR1 MDHEN and CDR2 SYDVKM. Trimming took 3 bases from V and 1 from J; bases not matched to a gene: 5. This CDR3 is CASSFLPGGNTEAFF. CDR3 nucleotides: TGTGCCAGCAGTTTCCTCCCAGGGGGGAACACTGAAGCTTTCTTT.

This clonotype was recorded at least ten times. The rearrangement links TRBV25-1 to TRBJ1-2; no clear D gene. The CDR3 runs to 13 residues. The V and J ends lost 4 bases and 0 bases respectively, with 6 bases between them. In germline, CDR1 is MGHDK, CDR2 SYGVNS. The CDR3 is CASSAASNYGYTF. CDR3 in DNA: TGTGCCAGCAGTGCTGCGTCTAACTATGGCTACACCTTC.

The sample holds many counts of this clonotype. The junction departs from germline at one end; a sequencing error may be responsible. The genes are TRBV12-3 or TRBV12-4 and TRBJ2-6; 7 bases fit TRBD1. CDR3 size: 17 residues. The CDR3, as DNA: TGTGCCAGCAGATTAGGAGAAGACAGGGTTGGGGCCAACGTCCTGACTTTC. This encodes CASRLGEDRVGANVLTF.

This clonotype was counted ten times or more. This chain joins TRBV11-2 and TRBJ2-3, with 7 bases aligning to TRBD2. Germline values: CDR1 SGHAT, CDR2 FQNNGV. The V segment lost 2 bases and the J segment 3 bases; nucleotides outside the gene matches: 5. This CDR3 has 15 amino acids. The CDR3 DNA is TGTGCCAGCAGCTTAAGCGGGATTATGACAGATACGCAGTATTTT. Translating it yields CASSLSGIMTDTQYF.

Comments on this clonotype: The germline gene is not matched at one end of the junction; a read error may be the cause. The chain combines TRBV7-6 with TRBJ2-7; D remains unclear. This CDR3 is 15 amino acids long. Germline CDR1 is SGHVS and CDR2 is FNYEAQ. CDR3 in amino acids: CASSPRVGSSYEKYF. The CDR3 DNA follows: TGTGCCAGCAGCCCTCGAGTGGGAAGCTCCTACGAGAAGTACTTC.